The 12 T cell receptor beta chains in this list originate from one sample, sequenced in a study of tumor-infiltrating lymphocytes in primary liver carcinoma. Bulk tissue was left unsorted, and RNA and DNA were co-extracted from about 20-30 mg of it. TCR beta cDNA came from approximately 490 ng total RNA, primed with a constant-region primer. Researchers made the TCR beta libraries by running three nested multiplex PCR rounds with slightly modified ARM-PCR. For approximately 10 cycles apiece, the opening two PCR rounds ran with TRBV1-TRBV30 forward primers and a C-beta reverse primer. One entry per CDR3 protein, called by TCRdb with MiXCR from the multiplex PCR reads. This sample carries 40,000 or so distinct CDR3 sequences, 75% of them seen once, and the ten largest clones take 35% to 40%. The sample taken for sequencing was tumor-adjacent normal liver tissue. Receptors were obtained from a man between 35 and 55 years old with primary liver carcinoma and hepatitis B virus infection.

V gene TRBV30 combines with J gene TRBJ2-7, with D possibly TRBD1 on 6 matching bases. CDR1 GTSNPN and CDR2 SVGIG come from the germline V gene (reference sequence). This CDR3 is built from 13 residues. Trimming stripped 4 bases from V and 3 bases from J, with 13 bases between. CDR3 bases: TGTGCCTGGACCTCACGGGACATCTACGAGCAGTACTTC. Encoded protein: CAWTSRDIYEQYF.

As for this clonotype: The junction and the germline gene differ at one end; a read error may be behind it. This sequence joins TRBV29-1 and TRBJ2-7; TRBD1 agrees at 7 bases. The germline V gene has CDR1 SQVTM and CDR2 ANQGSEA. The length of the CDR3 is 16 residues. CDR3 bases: TGCAGTGCCATGACATCTGGGACAGTCACTCCCTACGAGCGGTACTTC. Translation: CSAMTSGTVTPYERYF.

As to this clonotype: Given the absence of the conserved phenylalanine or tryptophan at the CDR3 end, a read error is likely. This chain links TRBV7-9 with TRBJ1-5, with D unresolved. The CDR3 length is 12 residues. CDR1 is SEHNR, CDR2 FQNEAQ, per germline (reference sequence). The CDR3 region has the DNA TGTACCAGCAGCTTCGTCAATCAGCCCCAGCATCTT. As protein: CTSSFVNQPQHL.

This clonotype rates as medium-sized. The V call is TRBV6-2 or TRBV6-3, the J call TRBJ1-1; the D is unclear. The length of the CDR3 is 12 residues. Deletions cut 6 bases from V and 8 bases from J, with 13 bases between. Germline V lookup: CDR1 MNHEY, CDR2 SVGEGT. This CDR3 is CASSQLRGEAFF. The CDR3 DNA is TGTGCCAGCAGCCAACTACGAGGGGAAGCTTTCTTT.

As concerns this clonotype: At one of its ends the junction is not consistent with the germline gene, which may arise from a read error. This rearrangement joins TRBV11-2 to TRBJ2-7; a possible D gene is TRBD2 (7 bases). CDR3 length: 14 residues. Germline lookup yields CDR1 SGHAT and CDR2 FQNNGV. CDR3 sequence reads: CASSPRGGHYEQYF. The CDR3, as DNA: TGTGCCAGCAGCCCCAGGGGAGGGCACTACGAACAGTACTTC.

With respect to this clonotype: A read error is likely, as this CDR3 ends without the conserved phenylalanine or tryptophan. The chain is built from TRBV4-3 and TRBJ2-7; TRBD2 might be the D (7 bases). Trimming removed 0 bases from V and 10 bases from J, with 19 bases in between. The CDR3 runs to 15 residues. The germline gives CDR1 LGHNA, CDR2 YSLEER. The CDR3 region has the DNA TGCGCCAGCAGCCAAGATAGGGGGGCGGGAGACAAACAGTACTCC. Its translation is CASSQDRGAGDKQYS.

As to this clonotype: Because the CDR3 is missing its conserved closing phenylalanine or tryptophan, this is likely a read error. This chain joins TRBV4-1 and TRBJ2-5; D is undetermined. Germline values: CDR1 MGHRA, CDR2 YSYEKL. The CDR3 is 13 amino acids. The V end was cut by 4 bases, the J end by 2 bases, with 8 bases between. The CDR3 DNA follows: TGCGCCAGCAGCCGCAGACTGCAAGAGACCCAGTACATC. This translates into CASSRRLQETQYI.

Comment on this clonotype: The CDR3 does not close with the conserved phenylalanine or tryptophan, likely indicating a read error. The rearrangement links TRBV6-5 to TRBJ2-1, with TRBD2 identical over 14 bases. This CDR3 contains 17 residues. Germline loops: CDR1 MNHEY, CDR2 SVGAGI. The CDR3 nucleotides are TGTGCCGGCAGTTACTCTGGGACTAGCGGGAGAGGGAATGAGCAGTTCTAC. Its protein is CAGSYSGTSGRGNEQFY.

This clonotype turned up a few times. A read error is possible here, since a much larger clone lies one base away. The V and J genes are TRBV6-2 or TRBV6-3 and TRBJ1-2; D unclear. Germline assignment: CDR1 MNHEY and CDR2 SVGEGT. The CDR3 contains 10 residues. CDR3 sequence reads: CAITMDGCTF. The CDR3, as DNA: TGTGCCATCACCATGGATGGCTGCACCTTC.

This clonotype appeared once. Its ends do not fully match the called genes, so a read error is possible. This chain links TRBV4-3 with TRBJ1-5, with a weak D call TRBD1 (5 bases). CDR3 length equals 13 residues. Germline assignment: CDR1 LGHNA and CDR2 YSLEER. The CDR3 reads CASSQFRERPKHF. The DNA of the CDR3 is TGCGCCAGCAGCCAGTTCAGGGAGCGGCCCAAGCATTTT.

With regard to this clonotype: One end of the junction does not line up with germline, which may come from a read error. The CDR3 DNA reads TGTGCAAGCATAATGACAGGCGCGGGTCAGCCCCAGCATTTT. Residues: CASIMTGAGQPQHF. This chain connects TRBV28 to TRBJ1-5, with a weak D call TRBD1 (6 bases). Germline-derived CDR1 and CDR2 are MDHEN and SYDVKM. The CDR3 has 14 amino acids.

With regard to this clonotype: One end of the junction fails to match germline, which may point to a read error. The CDR3 DNA follows: TGCAGCGTTGAGGTGGGCGGGAGGGCCAGTGGTGAGCGGTTCTTC. Protein: CSVEVGGRASGERFF. The chain is built from TRBV29-1 and TRBJ2-1; the match to TRBD2 covers 9 bases. Germline values: CDR1 SQVTM, CDR2 ANQGSEA. CDR3 length: 15 amino acids.